This TCR beta chain was captured in a study of OX40 agonist ivuxolimab in advanced cancers. Study information: Ivuxolimab, an agonistic anti-OX40 (CD134) antibody, was given to patients. With a range of about 23 to 90, age averaged roughly 60 years, and around 80% were male. Participants could have had prior anti-PD-1, anti-PD-L1 or anti-CTLA-4 therapy, and 40% had some. General observations from the study: Clonal expansion from baseline to week 6 occurred in both CD4+ and CD8+ T cells.

Profiled with immunoSEQ multiplex PCR; TCRdb holds only in-frame clones, not every one. The sample shows around 80,000 clones, more than 75% of them seen only once. In its sample, this clone was seen once. Its antigen is currently unknown. CDR3 size: 16 residues. The V gene's germline CDR1 is SGHKS and CDR2 YYEKEE (reference sequence). Trimming shortened V by 1 base and J by 4 bases, and 15 bases separated the two germline ends. The chain recombines TRBV5-5 with TRBJ1-5; unclear D gene. The receptor was isolated from an adult with an advanced solid tumor such as melanoma, head and neck, liver or kidney cancer. Sequenced here: CD4+ or CD8+ T cells sorted from blood, sampled in a trial of the OX40 agonist ivuxolimab. CDR3 DNA sequence: TGTGCCAGCAGCTTGTTAGAGGGAAGATTGAATCAGCCCCAGCATTTT. It codes for CASSLLEGRLNQPQHF. Based on the CDR3 plus reference TRBV5-5 and TRBJ1-5, the full variable domain is DAGVTQSPTHLIKTRGQQVTLRCSPISGHKSVSWYQQVLGQGPQFIFQYYEKEERGRGNFPDRFSARQFPNYSSELNVNALLLGDSALYLCASSLLEGRLNQPQHFGDGTRLSIL.